This TCR beta chain was sequenced during a study of shared clonotypes between healthy human individuals. The overall study: Each donor had three CD4 naive, three CD4 memory, two CD8 naive and one CD8 memory plate.

The ends were cut back, 2 bases at V and 0 bases at J, with 7 bases in the middle. Per germline, CDR1 SGHVS and CDR2 FNYEAQ. This CDR3 contains 15 residues. Researchers partitioned CD4+ cells into CD45RA+ naive and CD45RA-negative memory subsets. The sorted-subset replicate PCRs were given 150 to 250 ng DNA, which is 31,000 or so T cell genomes. Per the original methods: Sequence data from immunoSEQ were junction-only and lacked quality scores; consequently, filtering differed. The data were produced by immunoSEQ multiplex PCR, yet TCRdb's version contains in-frame clones alone and is incomplete. The V and J calls and clone size are taken from that table; D and trimming were inferred from the DNA. The table shows 950,000 to 1,100,000 clones, with about 75% occurring only once.

This sequence originates from a man aged 18 to 29 in good health. This chain connects TRBV7-6 to TRBJ2-2; D unclear. The sequenced sample was memory CD4+ T cells sorted from blood. Subset meaning: CD45RA-negative fraction. The CDR3 DNA reads TGTGCCAGCAGCTTATTCAGCCCGAACACCGGGGAGCTGTTTTTT. Translation: CASSLFSPNTGELFF.